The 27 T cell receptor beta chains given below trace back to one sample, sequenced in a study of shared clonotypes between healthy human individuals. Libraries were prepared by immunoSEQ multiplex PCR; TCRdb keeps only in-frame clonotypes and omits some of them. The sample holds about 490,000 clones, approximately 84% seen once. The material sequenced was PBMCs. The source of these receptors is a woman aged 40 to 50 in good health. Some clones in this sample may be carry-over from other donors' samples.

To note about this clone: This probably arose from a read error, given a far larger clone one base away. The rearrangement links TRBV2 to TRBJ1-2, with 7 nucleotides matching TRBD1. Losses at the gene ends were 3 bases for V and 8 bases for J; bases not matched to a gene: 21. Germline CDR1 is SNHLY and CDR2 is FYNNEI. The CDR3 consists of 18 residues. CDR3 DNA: TGTGCCAGCAGTGACACCCTCGGGAAGGCGCCCGTCAGGGGGGGCTACACCTTC. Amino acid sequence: CASSDTLGKAPVRGGYTF.

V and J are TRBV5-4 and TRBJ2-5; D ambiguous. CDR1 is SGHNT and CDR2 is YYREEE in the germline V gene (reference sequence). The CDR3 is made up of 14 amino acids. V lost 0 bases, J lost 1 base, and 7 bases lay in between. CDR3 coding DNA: TGTGCCAGCAGCTTGGGACGGACCCAAGAGACCCAGTACTTC. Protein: CASSLGRTQETQYF.

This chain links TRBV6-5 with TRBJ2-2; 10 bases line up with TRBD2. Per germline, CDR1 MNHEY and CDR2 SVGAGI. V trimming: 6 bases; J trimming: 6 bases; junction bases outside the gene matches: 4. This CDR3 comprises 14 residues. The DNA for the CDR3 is TGTGCCAGCAGCCCCAGCGGGAGGGCCGGGGAGCTGTTTTTT. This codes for CASSPSGRAGELFF.

The CDR3 loop is CASSPLVAYNEQFF. In DNA, the CDR3 is TGTGCCAGCAGCCCTTTGGTTGCCTACAATGAGCAGTTCTTC. The V gene is TRBV28, the J gene TRBJ2-1, with D unclear. The CDR3 consists of 14 residues. Trimming took 6 bases from V and 2 from J, leaving 11 bases between them. The germline V gene has CDR1 MDHEN and CDR2 SYDVKM. Supplemented by reference TRBV28 and TRBJ2-1, the full variable domain reads DVKVTQSSRYLVKRTGEKVFLECVQDMDHENMFWYRQDPGLGLRLIYFSYDVKMKEKGDIPEGYSVSREKKERFSLILESASTNQTSMYLCASSPLVAYNEQFFGPGTRLTVL.

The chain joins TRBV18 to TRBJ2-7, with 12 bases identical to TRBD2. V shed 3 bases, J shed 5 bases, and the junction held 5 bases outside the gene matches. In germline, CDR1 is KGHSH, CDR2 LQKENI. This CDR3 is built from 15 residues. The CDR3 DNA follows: TGTGCCAGCTCACCTTCTAGCGGGAGGGCTAACGAGCAGTACTTC. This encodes CASSPSSGRANEQYF.

CDR3 DNA sequence: TGCAGCGAGGAGCGGGAGGGTTCAGATACGCAGTATTTT. It translates to CSEEREGSDTQYF. The chain employs TRBV29-1 and TRBJ2-3; TRBD2 matches 10 bases. In germline, CDR1 is SQVTM, CDR2 ANQGSEA. Trimming removed 7 bases from V and 4 bases from J; junction bases left unmatched: 5. The CDR3 totals 13 residues.

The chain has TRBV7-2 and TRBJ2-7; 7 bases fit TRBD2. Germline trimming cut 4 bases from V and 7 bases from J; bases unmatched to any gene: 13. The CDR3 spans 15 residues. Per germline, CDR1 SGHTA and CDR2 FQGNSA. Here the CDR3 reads CASSSATSSAGEQYF. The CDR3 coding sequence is TGTGCCAGCAGCTCCGCGACTAGCTCTGCCGGGGAGCAGTACTTC.

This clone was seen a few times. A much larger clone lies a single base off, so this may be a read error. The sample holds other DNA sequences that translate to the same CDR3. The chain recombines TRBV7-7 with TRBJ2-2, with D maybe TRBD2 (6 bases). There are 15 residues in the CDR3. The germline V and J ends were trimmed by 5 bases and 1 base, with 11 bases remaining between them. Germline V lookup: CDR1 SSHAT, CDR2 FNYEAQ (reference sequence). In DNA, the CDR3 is TGTGCCAGCAGCGCCTTAGCGGAGAACACCGGGGAGCTGTTTTTT. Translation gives CASSALAENTGELFF.

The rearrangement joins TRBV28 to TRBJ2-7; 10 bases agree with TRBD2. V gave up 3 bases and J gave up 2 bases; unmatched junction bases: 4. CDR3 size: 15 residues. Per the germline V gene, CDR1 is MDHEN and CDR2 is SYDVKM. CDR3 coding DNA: TGTGCCAGCAGTTTGTGGACTAGCGGACCCTACGAGCAGTACTTC. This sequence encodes CASSLWTSGPYEQYF.

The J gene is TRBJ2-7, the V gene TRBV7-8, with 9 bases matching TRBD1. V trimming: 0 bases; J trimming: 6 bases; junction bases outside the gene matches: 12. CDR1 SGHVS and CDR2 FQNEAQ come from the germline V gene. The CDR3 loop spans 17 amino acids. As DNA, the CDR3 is TGTGCCAGCAGCTTAGCCTCCGGCACAGGGGGCCGCAGCGAGCAGTACTTC. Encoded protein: CASSLASGTGGRSEQYF. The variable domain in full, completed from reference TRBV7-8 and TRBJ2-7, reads GAGVSQSPRYKVAKRGQDVALRCDPISGHVSLFWYQQALGQGPEFLTYFQNEAQLDKSGLPSDRFFAERPEGSVSTLKIQRTQQEDSAVYLCASSLASGTGGRSEQYFGPGTRLTVT.

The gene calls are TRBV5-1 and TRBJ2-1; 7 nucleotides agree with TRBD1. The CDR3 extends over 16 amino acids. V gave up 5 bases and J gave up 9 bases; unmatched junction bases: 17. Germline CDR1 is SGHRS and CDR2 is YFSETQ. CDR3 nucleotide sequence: TGCGCCAGCAGAAACCCTGACAGGGCCTTTATGGGTGAGCAGTTCTTC. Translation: CASRNPDRAFMGEQFF.

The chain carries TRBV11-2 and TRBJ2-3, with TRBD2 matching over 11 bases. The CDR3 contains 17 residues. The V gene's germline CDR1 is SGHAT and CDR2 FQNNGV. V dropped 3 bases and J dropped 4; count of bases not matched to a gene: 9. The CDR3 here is CASSLGGTSGASDTQYF. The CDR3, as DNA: TGTGCCAGCAGCTTGGGCGGGACTAGCGGAGCCTCAGATACGCAGTATTTT.

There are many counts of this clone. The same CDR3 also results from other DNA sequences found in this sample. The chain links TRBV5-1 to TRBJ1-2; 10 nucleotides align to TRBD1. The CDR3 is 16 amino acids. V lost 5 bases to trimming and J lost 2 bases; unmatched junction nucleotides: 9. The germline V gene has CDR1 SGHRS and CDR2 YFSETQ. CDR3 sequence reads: CASRPDRGLGNYGYTF. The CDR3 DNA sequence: TGCGCCAGCAGACCTGACAGGGGGCTTGGGAACTATGGCTACACCTTC.

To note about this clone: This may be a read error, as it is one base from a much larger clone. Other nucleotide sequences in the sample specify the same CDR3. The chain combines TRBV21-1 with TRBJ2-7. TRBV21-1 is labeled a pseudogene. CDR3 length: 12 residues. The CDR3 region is CASSKEGDEQYF. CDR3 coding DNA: TGTGCCAGCAGCAAGGAGGGGGACGAGCAGTACTTC.

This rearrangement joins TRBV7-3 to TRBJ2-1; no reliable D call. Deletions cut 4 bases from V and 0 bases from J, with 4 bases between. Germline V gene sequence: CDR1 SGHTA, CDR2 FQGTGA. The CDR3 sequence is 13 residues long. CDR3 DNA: TGTGCCAGCAGCTGGGGCTCCTACAATGAGCAGTTCTTC. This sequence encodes CASSWGSYNEQFF. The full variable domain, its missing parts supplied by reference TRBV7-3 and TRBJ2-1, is GAGVSQTPSNKVTEKGKYVELRCDPISGHTALYWYRQSLGQGPEFLIYFQGTGAADDSGLPNDRFFAVRPEGSVSTLKIQRTERGDSAVYLCASSWGSYNEQFFGPGTRLTVL.

CDR3 nucleotide sequence: TGTGCCAGCACCACCTTATCGGGGGTTGGCTATGGCTACACCTTC. Translation gives CASTTLSGVGYGYTF. The V and J genes are TRBV28 and TRBJ1-2; D may be TRBD1 (5 bases). With 7 bases removed from V and 4 bases from J, the gap between germline ends came to 19 bases. Germline CDR1 is MDHEN and CDR2 is SYDVKM. The CDR3 has 15 residues.

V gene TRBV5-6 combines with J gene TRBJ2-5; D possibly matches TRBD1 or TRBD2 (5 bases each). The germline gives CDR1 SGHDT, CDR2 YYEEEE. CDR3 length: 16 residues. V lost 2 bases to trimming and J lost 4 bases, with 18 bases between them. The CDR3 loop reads CASSLPQLGGGETQYF. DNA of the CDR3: TGTGCCAGCAGCTTACCACAGCTTGGGGGTGGAGAGACCCAGTACTTC.

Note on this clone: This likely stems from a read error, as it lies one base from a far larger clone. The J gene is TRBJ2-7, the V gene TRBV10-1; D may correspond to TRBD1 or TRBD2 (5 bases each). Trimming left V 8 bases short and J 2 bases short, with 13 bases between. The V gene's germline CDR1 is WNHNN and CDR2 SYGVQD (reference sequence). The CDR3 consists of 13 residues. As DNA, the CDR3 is TGCGCCAGCGGGGGATGGCGAGCCTACGAGCAGTACTTC. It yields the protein CASGGWRAYEQYF.

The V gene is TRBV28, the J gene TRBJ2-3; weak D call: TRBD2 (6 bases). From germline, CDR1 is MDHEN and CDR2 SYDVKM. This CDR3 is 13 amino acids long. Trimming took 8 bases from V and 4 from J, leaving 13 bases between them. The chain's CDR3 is CASSTSWPDTQYF. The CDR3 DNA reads TGTGCCAGCTCAACTAGCTGGCCAGATACGCAGTATTTT. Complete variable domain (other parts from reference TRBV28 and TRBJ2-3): DVKVTQSSRYLVKRTGEKVFLECVQDMDHENMFWYRQDPGLGLRLIYFSYDVKMKEKGDIPEGYSVSREKKERFSLILESASTNQTSMYLCASSTSWPDTQYFGPGTRLTVL.

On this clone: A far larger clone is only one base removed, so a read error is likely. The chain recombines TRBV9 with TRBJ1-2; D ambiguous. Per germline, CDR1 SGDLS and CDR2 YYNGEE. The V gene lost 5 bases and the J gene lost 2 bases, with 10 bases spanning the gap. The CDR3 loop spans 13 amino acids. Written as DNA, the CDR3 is TGTGCCAGCAGTAGTGGAGGAAACTATGGCTACACCTTC. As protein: CASSSGGNYGYTF.

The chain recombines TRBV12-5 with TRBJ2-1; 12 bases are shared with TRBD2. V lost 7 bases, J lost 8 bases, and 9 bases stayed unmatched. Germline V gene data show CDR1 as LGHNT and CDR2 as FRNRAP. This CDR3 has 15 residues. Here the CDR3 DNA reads TGTGCTAGTGCCCCAGGACTAGCGGGATTTGATGAGCAGTTCTTC. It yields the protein CASAPGLAGFDEQFF.

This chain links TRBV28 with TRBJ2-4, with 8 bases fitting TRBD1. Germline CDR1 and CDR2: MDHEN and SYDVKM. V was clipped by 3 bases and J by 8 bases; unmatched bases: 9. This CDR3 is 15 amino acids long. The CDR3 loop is CASSLGRGLSDIQYF. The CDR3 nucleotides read TGTGCCAGCAGTTTGGGCAGGGGGCTTTCGGACATTCAGTACTTC.

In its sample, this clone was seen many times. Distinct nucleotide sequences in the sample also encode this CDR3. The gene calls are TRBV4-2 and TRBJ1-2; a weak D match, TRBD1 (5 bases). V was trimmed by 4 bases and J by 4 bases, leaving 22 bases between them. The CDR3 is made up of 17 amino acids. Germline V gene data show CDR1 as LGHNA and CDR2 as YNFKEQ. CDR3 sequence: CASSPGSGREYGYGYTF. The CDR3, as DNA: TGTGCCAGCAGCCCAGGGTCGGGCAGGGAGTACGGCTATGGCTACACCTTC.

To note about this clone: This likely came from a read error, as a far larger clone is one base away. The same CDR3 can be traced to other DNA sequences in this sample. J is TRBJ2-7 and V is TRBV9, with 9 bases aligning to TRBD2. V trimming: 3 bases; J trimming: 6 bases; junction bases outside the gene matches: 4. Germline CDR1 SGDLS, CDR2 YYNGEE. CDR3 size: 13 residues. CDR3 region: CASSDRLAAEQYF. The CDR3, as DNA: TGTGCCAGCAGCGACAGACTAGCGGCCGAGCAGTACTTC. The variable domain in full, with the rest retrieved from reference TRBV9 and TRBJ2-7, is DSGVTQTPKHLITATGQRVTLRCSPRSGDLSVYWYQQSLDQGLQFLIQYYNGEERAKGNILERFSAQQFPDLHSELNLSSLELGDSALYFCASSDRLAAEQYFGPGTRLTVT.

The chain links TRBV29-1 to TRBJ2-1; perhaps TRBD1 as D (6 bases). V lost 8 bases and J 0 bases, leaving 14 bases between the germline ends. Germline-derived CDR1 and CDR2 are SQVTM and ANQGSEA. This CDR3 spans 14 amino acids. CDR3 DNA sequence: TGCAGCATCCCGGACAGAATCTCCTACAATGAGCAGTTCTTC. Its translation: CSIPDRISYNEQFF.

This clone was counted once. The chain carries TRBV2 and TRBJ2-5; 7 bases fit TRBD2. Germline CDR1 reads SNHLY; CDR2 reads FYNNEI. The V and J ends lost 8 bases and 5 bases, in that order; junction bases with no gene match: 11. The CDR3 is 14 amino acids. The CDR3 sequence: CASGIRGRSETQYF. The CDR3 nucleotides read TGTGCCAGCGGCATCCGCGGGAGATCTGAGACCCAGTACTTC.

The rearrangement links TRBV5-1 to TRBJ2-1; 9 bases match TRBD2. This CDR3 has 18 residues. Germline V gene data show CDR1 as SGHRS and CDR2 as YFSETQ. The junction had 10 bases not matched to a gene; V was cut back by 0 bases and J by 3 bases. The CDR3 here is CASSLARGFSGGYNEQFF. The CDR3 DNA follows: TGCGCCAGCAGCTTGGCCCGCGGGTTTAGCGGGGGCTACAATGAGCAGTTCTTC.